The 3 T cell receptor beta chains reported below all come from one sample, sequenced in a study of blood T cells in healthy people across ages. Next came a second PCR, run for 7 to 11 cycles, which used a sample-barcoded 5' primer along with a J-beta primer mix. TCRdb called the 5' RACE reads again in MiXCR, with one record for every CDR3 protein. The data hold approximately 770,000 distinct CDR3 sequences, with 55% to 70% observed a single time. Sequenced material: blood. The source is a young man in good health.

This clonotype showed up just a few times. The chain carries TRBV11-2 and TRBJ2-3; either TRBD1 or TRBD2 may fit D (5 bases each). V was cut by 5 bases and J by 7 bases, with 16 bases left in between. There are 14 residues in the CDR3. Germline assignment: CDR1 SGHAT and CDR2 FQNNGV. DNA of the CDR3: TGTGCCAGCAGCGGGACCCTCACGGCATATACGCAGTATTTT. Encoded protein: CASSGTLTAYTQYF.

This chain joins TRBV6-6 and TRBJ2-1; weak D call: TRBD1 (5 bases). The CDR3 is made up of 14 amino acids. Per the germline V gene, CDR1 is MNHNY and CDR2 is SVGAGI (reference sequence). V shed 3 bases and J shed 5 bases, with 11 bases lying between them. CDR3 loop: CASSYRGVDNEQFF. CDR3 nucleotide sequence: TGTGCCAGCAGTTATAGGGGCGTTGACAATGAGCAGTTCTTC.

This rearrangement joins TRBV9 to TRBJ2-3, with 7 bases aligning to TRBD2. CDR3 length: 15 residues. V was pared by 0 bases and J by 4 bases, with 5 bases of the junction left unmatched. From germline, CDR1 is SGDLS and CDR2 YYNGEE. CDR3 in amino acids: CASSVEAGWSDTQYF. As DNA, the CDR3 is TGTGCCAGCAGCGTAGAAGCGGGGTGGTCAGATACGCAGTATTTT.